One T cell receptor beta chain is described in this entry. Its target is not known. The data originate from a study of molecular identifiers for immune sequencing clone quantification. Findings and caveats of the study: Should identical TCR molecules share a barcode, the sizes of highly expanded clones could be underestimated. Among effectors, clones above 20 RNA copies held over 99% of molecules; among naive cells, under 1%.

Library preparation followed earlier protocols using designated TCR primers. TCRdb fed the PCR reads into MiXCR, producing one record per CDR3 protein. The table lists tens of thousands of distinct CDR3 sequences, less than 20% of them singletons. Germline V lookup: CDR1 SGHVS, CDR2 FQNEAQ. This CDR3 has 18 amino acids. The V and J ends lost 1 base and 8 bases respectively, with 24 bases between them. CD8+CD4-CCR7+CD45RA+ cells were sorted as naive CD8 T cells. The receptor was isolated from a human donor in good health. Some libraries in this study had Jurkat cell RNA spiked in. The V and J genes are TRBV7-8 and TRBJ1-5; tentative D call: TRBD1 (6 bases). Sequenced sample: naive CD8+ T cells from blood, with Jurkat cell RNA spiked in. Subset in this sample: FACS-sorted CD8+CD4-CCR7+CD45RA+ naive T cells. As DNA, the CDR3 is TGTGCCAGCAGCTTAGACCCCAGGGGAATCTCAATCATCGAGCCCCAGCATTTT. It codes for CASSLDPRGISIIEPQHF.